Listed here are 8 T cell receptor beta chains from one sample, sequenced in a study of blood T cell repertoires in COVID-19 (dated by TCRdb to between 2020 and 2021). Library construction relied on the immunoSEQ multiplex PCR assay. In its TCRdb copy, this immuneACCESS table keeps in-frame sequences only and misses some clones. Where compared with another copy, unresolved V genes explain less than half of these, and the others have no known cause. The sample records more than 60,000 clones, approximately 82% of which are singletons. The ten largest clonotypes hold about 10% of the sample. Sequences were obtained from peripheral blood. The receptors shown here come from a man between 60 and 75 years old with acute or convalescent COVID-19.

The J gene is TRBJ1-1, the V gene TRBV28; possibly TRBD1 for D (5 bases). This CDR3 is 14 amino acids long. V was trimmed by 6 bases and J by 1 base, leaving 12 bases between them. The germline V gene has CDR1 MDHEN and CDR2 SYDVKM. CDR3 in amino acids: CASSPPGGNTEAFF. Here the CDR3 DNA reads TGTGCCAGCAGCCCCCCGGGGGGGAACACTGAAGCTTTCTTT.

The chain carries TRBV20-1 and TRBJ2-7; 9 nucleotides agree with TRBD2. The junction had 7 bases not matched to a gene; V was cut back by 3 bases and J by 4 bases. Per the germline V gene, CDR1 is DFQATT and CDR2 is SNEGSKA (reference sequence). The CDR3 is 14 residues long. The CDR3 is CSASSGTSPYEQYF. The CDR3 nucleotides read TGCAGTGCTAGTTCCGGGACTAGCCCTTACGAGCAGTACTTC.

The J gene is TRBJ2-3, the V gene TRBV7-9; D not resolved. Trimming pared 7 bases from V and 0 bases from J, leaving 5 bases between. From germline, CDR1 is SEHNR and CDR2 FQNEAQ (reference sequence). This CDR3 comprises 12 residues. The CDR3 protein is CASTRSTDTQYF. Here the CDR3 DNA reads TGTGCCAGCACCCGGAGCACAGATACGCAGTATTTT.

The chain recombines TRBV19 with TRBJ1-6, with TRBD1 as a possible D gene (5 bases). The V end was cut by 5 bases, the J end by 5 bases, with 13 bases between. This CDR3 has 15 residues. Looked up from germline, CDR1 is LNHDA and CDR2 is SQIVND (reference sequence). The CDR3 sequence: CASSPTRVDNSPLHF. CDR3 bases: TGTGCCAGTAGTCCTACCAGGGTCGATAATTCACCCCTCCACTTT. The variable domain in full, completed from reference TRBV19 and TRBJ1-6, reads DGGITQSPKYLFRKEGQNVTLSCEQNLNHDAMYWYRQDPGQGLRLIYYSQIVNDFQKGDIAEGYSVSREKKESFPLTVTSAQKNPTAFYLCASSPTRVDNSPLHFGNGTRLTVT.

This clone was picked up a small number of times. The CDR3 sequence: CASSRDSQETQYF. The CDR3, as DNA: TGTGCCAGCAGTAGGGACAGCCAAGAGACCCAGTACTTC. This chain links TRBV12-3 or TRBV12-4 with TRBJ2-5; 7 nucleotides align to TRBD1. Trimming at V came to 5 bases and at J to 1 base, leaving 1 base not matched to a gene. The CDR3 is 13 residues long.

V and J are TRBV25-1 and TRBJ2-3; tentatively, D is TRBD2 (6 bases). CDR3 length equals 14 residues. Germline V gene data show CDR1 as MGHDK and CDR2 as SYGVNS. The ends were cut back, 5 bases at V and 5 bases at J, with 14 bases in the middle. The CDR3 coding sequence is TGTGCCAGCAGTAATCCGGGGGTGGTAGATACGCAGTATTTT. Translating gives CASSNPGVVDTQYF.

This chain uses TRBV28 with TRBJ1-5, with TRBD1 matching 8 bases. This CDR3 is built from 15 residues. Trimming cost V 7 bases and J 3 bases; bases outside gene matches: 8. Germline V gene sequence: CDR1 MDHEN, CDR2 SYDVKM. The CDR3 sequence: CASIEQGAPNQPQHF. CDR3 in DNA: TGTGCCAGCATCGAGCAGGGGGCGCCCAATCAGCCCCAGCATTTT.

The chain carries TRBV9 and TRBJ1-6; D not certain. Trimming took 6 bases from V and 7 from J, leaving 14 bases between them. The CDR3 has 14 residues. Germline CDR1 is SGDLS and CDR2 is YYNGEE. The CDR3 coding sequence is TGTGCCAGCAATAGCGAACATCCCAATTCACCCCTCCACTTT. It yields the protein CASNSEHPNSPLHF.